The 6 T cell receptor beta chains in this list originate from one sample, sequenced in a study of OX40 agonist ivuxolimab in advanced cancers. Sequenced by immunoSEQ multiplex PCR; TCRdb stores in-frame clones only, minus some. This table has fewer than 85,000 clones, 65% to 85% appearing once. Sequencing was performed on CD4+ or CD8+ T cells sorted from blood, taken in a trial of the OX40 agonist ivuxolimab. The receptors here all came from an adult with an advanced solid tumor such as melanoma, head and neck, liver or kidney cancer.

The V gene is TRBV5-1, the J gene TRBJ2-5; possible D gene TRBD1, 6 bases. From germline, CDR1 is SGHRS and CDR2 YFSETQ. V lost 1 base, J lost 4 bases, and 11 bases lay in between. The CDR3 length is 14 residues. The CDR3, as DNA: TGCGCCAGCAGCTTGATACCAGGGGCAGAGACCCAGTACTTC. The encoded protein is CASSLIPGAETQYF.

The V call is TRBV7-2, the J call TRBJ2-5, with TRBD1 matching 7 bases. The V segment lost 6 bases and the J segment 4 bases; nucleotides outside the gene matches: 14. Germline lookup yields CDR1 SGHTA and CDR2 FQGNSA. This CDR3 contains 16 residues. CDR3 in amino acids: CASSPGGLGRAETQYF. CDR3 coding DNA: TGTGCCAGCAGTCCAGGGGGTCTCGGTCGCGCAGAGACCCAGTACTTC.

CDR3 in amino acids: CASSESGSYGYTF. DNA of the CDR3: TGTGCCAGCAGTGAATCGGGCAGTTATGGCTACACCTTC. The gene calls are TRBV6-1 and TRBJ1-2; D call uncertain. Trimming shortened V by 2 bases and J by 5 bases, and 9 bases separated the two germline ends. This CDR3 is built from 13 residues. Germline loops: CDR1 MNHNS, CDR2 SASEGT.

CDR3 sequence: CASSLAGGGFGYTF. DNA of the CDR3: TGTGCCAGCAGTTTAGCAGGGGGCGGATTCGGCTACACCTTC. This chain connects TRBV28 to TRBJ1-2; 8 bases are a match to TRBD1. This CDR3 region has 14 residues. J lost 8 bases, V lost 2 bases, and 7 bases had no gene match. Germline V CDR1 and CDR2: MDHEN, SYDVKM.

The chain employs TRBV12-5 and TRBJ1-5; D is ambiguous. In germline, CDR1 is LGHNT, CDR2 FRNRAP. V lost 5 bases, J lost 0 bases, and 14 bases lay in between. The CDR3 totals 16 residues. The CDR3 nucleotides read TGTGCTAGTGGTCCCCCGTTGAAGCATAGCAATCAGCCCCAGCATTTT. This sequence encodes CASGPPLKHSNQPQHF.

This rearrangement joins TRBV7-2 to TRBJ1-2; 8 bases line up with TRBD1. With 5 bases clipped from V and 4 bases from J, the junction kept 6 bases outside the gene matches. The CDR3 is 14 amino acids. Germline-derived CDR1 and CDR2 are SGHTA and FQGNSA. The CDR3 region is CASSPGQGFYGYTF. The CDR3 DNA reads TGTGCCAGCAGCCCCGGACAGGGTTTCTATGGCTACACCTTC.